These 27 T cell receptor beta chains were all obtained from the same sample, sequenced in a study of graft-versus-host responses after intestinal transplantation. Assay: immunoSEQ multiplex PCR; the TCRdb copy retains only in-frame clones and omits some. The profile shows 85,000 to 100,000 clones, approximately 87% of them singletons. Antigens for these TCRs are unknown. The sample was unstimulated CD4+ T cells sorted from spleen or lymph node cells, taken before intestinal transplant. These receptors all come from a human donor who received an intestinal transplant.

The chain uses TRBV6-4 and TRBJ2-1, with 12 bases aligning to TRBD2. CDR3 length: 14 residues. From germline, CDR1 is MRHNA and CDR2 SNTAGT. After removal of 5 bases from V and 10 bases from J, the junction contained 6 bases not matched to a gene. CDR3 sequence: CASSPSGGAWEQFF. The CDR3 coding sequence is TGTGCCAGCAGTCCTAGCGGGGGGGCCTGGGAGCAGTTCTTC.

CDR3 nucleotides: TGTGCCAGCAGTCGGGGACAGGGGAGAGACACCGGGGAGCTGTTTTTT. It translates to CASSRGQGRDTGELFF. This chain links TRBV6-6 with TRBJ2-2, with TRBD1 matching over 10 bases. CDR1 and CDR2 from the germline V gene are MNHNY and SVGAGI (reference sequence). V shed 5 bases and J 3 bases; nucleotides not matched to a gene: 6. This CDR3 region has 16 residues.

The rearrangement links TRBV6-1 to TRBJ2-7; 13 bases are a match to TRBD2. The length of the CDR3 is 15 residues. Germline V gives CDR1 MNHNS, CDR2 SASEGT. With 4 bases clipped from V and 3 bases from J, the junction kept 3 bases outside the gene matches. CDR3 DNA sequence: TGTGCCAGCAGTGTATGGACTAGCGGGGGCTACGAGCAGTACTTC. Translated, it gives CASSVWTSGGYEQYF.

The chain has TRBV6-1 and TRBJ2-7; no firm D call. V lost 6 bases and J lost 3, with 6 bases in between. The CDR3 totals 11 residues. Looked up from germline, CDR1 is MNHNS and CDR2 is SASEGT. CDR3 residues: CASRTSYEQYF. The CDR3 region has the DNA TGTGCCAGCAGGACAAGCTACGAGCAGTACTTC.

This sequence joins TRBV7-2 and TRBJ2-5; 8 nucleotides align to TRBD1. There are 15 residues in the CDR3. V shed 1 base, J shed 9 bases, and the junction held 10 bases outside the gene matches. CDR1 and CDR2 (germline): SGHTA, FQGNSA. The CDR3 reads CASSLVPGGTVAQYF. CDR3 DNA: TGTGCCAGCAGCTTAGTCCCAGGGGGCACAGTGGCCCAGTACTTC. Filled out from reference TRBV7-2 and TRBJ2-5, the complete variable domain reads GAGVSQSPSNKVTEKGKDVELRCDPISGHTALYWYRQSLGQGLEFLIYFQGNSAPDKSGLPSDRFSAERTGGSVSTLTIQRTQQEDSAVYLCASSLVPGGTVAQYFGPGTRLLVL.

This chain connects TRBV14 to TRBJ2-7, with 8 bases identical to TRBD1. The CDR3 sequence is 12 residues long. CDR1 SGHDN and CDR2 FVKESK come from the germline V gene. Trimming removed 4 bases from V and 6 bases from J; junction bases left unmatched: 2. The CDR3 DNA reads as TGTGCCAGCAGCCCAGGGGGCCCCGAGCAGTACTTC. It codes for CASSPGGPEQYF.

The chain carries TRBV5-1 and TRBJ2-1; 11 positions match TRBD2. The V gene's germline CDR1 is SGHRS and CDR2 YFSETQ. This CDR3 is built from 14 residues. The V segment lost 0 bases and the J segment 14 bases; nucleotides outside the gene matches: 7. CDR3 in amino acids: CASSLGSGGASEFF. CDR3 DNA: TGCGCCAGCAGCTTGGGTAGCGGGGGGGCCTCGGAGTTCTTC. Together with reference TRBV5-1 and TRBJ2-1, the CDR3 gives the full variable domain: KAGVTQTPRYLIKTRGQQVTLSCSPISGHRSVSWYQQTPGQGLQFLFEYFSETQRNKGNFPGRFSGRQFSNSRSEMNVSTLELGDSALYLCASSLGSGGASEFFGPGTRLTVL.

This sequence joins TRBV9 and TRBJ2-5; 7 nucleotides line up with TRBD2. Germline CDR1 SGDLS, CDR2 YYNGEE. J was trimmed by 3 bases and V by 3 bases; bases with no gene match: 14. CDR3 length: 17 residues. DNA of the CDR3: TGTGCCAGCAGCGGGGAGGGCGTGACTAGAGAAGAAGAGACCCAGTACTTC. Residues: CASSGEGVTREEETQYF.

The CDR3 region is CASSPRTGYNSPLHF. The CDR3 DNA is TGTGCCAGCAGCCCCCGGACAGGCTATAATTCACCCCTCCACTTT. The rearrangement links TRBV7-9 to TRBJ1-6; 7 bases are shared with TRBD1. The CDR3 consists of 15 residues. Germline V gives CDR1 SEHNR, CDR2 FQNEAQ (reference sequence). The trim removed 5 bases at V and 3 bases at J, leaving 4 bases unmatched. The variable domain in full, completed from reference TRBV7-9 and TRBJ1-6, reads DTGVSQNPRHKITKRGQNVTFRCDPISEHNRLYWYRQTLGQGPEFLTYFQNEAQLEKSRLLSDRFSAERPKGSFSTLEIQRTEQGDSAMYLCASSPRTGYNSPLHFGNGTRLTVT.

V and J are TRBV2 and TRBJ2-3; 9 nucleotides match TRBD2. Germline-derived CDR1 and CDR2 are SNHLY and FYNNEI. The CDR3 spans 19 residues. The ends lost 7 bases at V and 0 bases at J; junction bases unmatched: 17. The CDR3 bases are TGTGCCAGCAACAGAAAGGTGGTGACTAGCGGAACTAGCACAGATACGCAGTATTTT. This codes for CASNRKVVTSGTSTDTQYF.

The chain uses TRBV5-1 and TRBJ2-1; TRBD2 is a possible D gene (6 bases). Germline V CDR1 and CDR2: SGHRS, YFSETQ. V lost 1 base and J 4 bases, leaving 15 bases between the germline ends. This CDR3 contains 16 residues. The CDR3 DNA reads TGCGCCAGCAGCTTGCTTCAGTCAGCGGGTTACAATGAGCAGTTCTTC. Amino acid sequence: CASSLLQSAGYNEQFF.

This rearrangement joins TRBV15 to TRBJ2-7; TRBD1 matches 7 bases. Germline values: CDR1 LNHNV, CDR2 YYDKDF (reference sequence). The ends lost 2 bases at V and 3 bases at J; junction bases unmatched: 7. CDR3 length: 15 amino acids. CDR3 bases: TGTGCCACCAGCAGAAGACCGGGACAGAACTACGAGCAGTACTTC. Amino acid sequence: CATSRRPGQNYEQYF.

The rearrangement links TRBV29-1 to TRBJ1-4; 7 bases align to TRBD1. Unmatched junction bases numbered 4, after V lost 4 bases and J lost 8 bases. The CDR3 sequence is 12 residues long. CDR1 is SQVTM and CDR2 is ANQGSEA in the germline V gene. CDR3 in DNA: TGCAGCGTTGCGAAAGGGGGCGAAAAACTGTTTTTT. The encoded protein is CSVAKGGEKLFF.

The rearrangement links TRBV7-2 to TRBJ1-5, with 8 bases lining up with TRBD1. The CDR3 extends over 15 amino acids. The germline V gene has CDR1 SGHTA and CDR2 FQGNSA. Unmatched junction bases numbered 9, after V lost 5 bases and J lost 6 bases. CDR3 sequence reads: CASSPRTGSIQPQHF. In nucleotides, the CDR3 is TGTGCCAGCAGCCCGCGGACAGGGTCTATTCAGCCCCAGCATTTT.

V is TRBV23-1 and J is TRBJ2-5, with D possibly being TRBD1 (6 bases). TRBV23-1 is designated an ORF whose function remains uncertain. The CDR3 runs to 14 residues. V was shortened by 5 bases and J by 1 base, with 11 bases between the two germline ends. CDR3 amino acids: CASSIDRPQETQYF. The CDR3 DNA reads TGCGCCAGCAGTATCGACAGGCCCCAAGAGACCCAGTACTTC.

V and J are TRBV19 and TRBJ1-2, with 7 bases matching TRBD1. The trim removed 3 bases at V and 6 bases at J, leaving 4 bases unmatched. In germline, CDR1 is LNHDA, CDR2 SQIVND (reference sequence). The CDR3 is 13 amino acids. The CDR3: CASSITGVNGYTF. CDR3 coding DNA: TGTGCCAGTAGTATTACAGGGGTTAATGGCTACACCTTC.

The chain carries TRBV18 and TRBJ1-2; D ambiguous. The germline V gene encodes CDR1 KGHSH and CDR2 LQKENI. Between the trimmed V and J ends, which lost 6 bases and 7 bases, there was a span of 9 bases. This CDR3 contains 11 residues. CDR3 coding DNA: TGTGCCAGCTCTCCGGGGAGTGGCTACACCTTC. Translated, it gives CASSPGSGYTF.

Of note for this clone: Mismatch with germline at one junction end may stem from a read error. Other nucleotide sequences from this sample produce the same CDR3. The chain employs TRBV4-1 and TRBJ1-1; D not resolved. There are 15 residues in the CDR3. In germline, CDR1 is MGHRA, CDR2 YSYEKL. CDR3 sequence (DNA): TGCGCCAGCAGTCAAGATACGGGGTTGGACACTGAAGCTTTCTTT. It codes for CASSQDTGLDTEAFF.

The V and J genes are TRBV18 and TRBJ1-1; 10 nucleotides match TRBD1. The CDR3 is made up of 15 amino acids. CDR1 and CDR2 (germline): KGHSH, LQKENI. With V trimmed by 6 bases and J by 3 bases, 7 bases remained unmatched. The CDR3: CASSKGTGADTEAFF. As DNA, the CDR3 is TGTGCCAGCTCTAAAGGGACAGGGGCTGACACTGAAGCTTTCTTT.

The CDR3 is CASSLAKGGDYGYTF. The DNA for the CDR3 is TGTGCCAGCAGTTTGGCAAAGGGGGGGGACTATGGCTACACCTTC. The rearrangement uses TRBV6-5 and TRBJ1-2, with a possible D match to TRBD1 (6 bases). Germline lookup yields CDR1 MNHEY and CDR2 SVGAGI. The CDR3 is 15 residues long. Trimming removed 4 bases from V and 3 bases from J, with 15 bases in between.

The chain couples TRBV10-3 to TRBJ2-3; 7 bases match TRBD2. The CDR3 totals 14 residues. V was pared by 8 bases and J by 2 bases, with 7 bases of the junction left unmatched. Per germline, CDR1 ENHRY and CDR2 SYGVKD. The CDR3 coding sequence is TGTGCCATCGCTAGCGGAACGGACACAGATACGCAGTATTTT. This sequence encodes CAIASGTDTDTQYF.

CDR3 protein: CASSLGGLAGNYNEQFF. As DNA, the CDR3 is TGTGCCAGCAGCTTAGGGGGGCTAGCGGGGAACTACAATGAGCAGTTCTTC. V and J are TRBV11-2 and TRBJ2-1; 9 nucleotides match TRBD2. The germline V gene encodes CDR1 SGHAT and CDR2 FQNNGV. The CDR3 is 17 residues long. V dropped 1 base and J dropped 3; count of bases not matched to a gene: 7.

The gene calls are TRBV6-6 and TRBJ1-5, with TRBD1 identical over 7 bases. CDR3 length: 13 amino acids. Germline CDR1 and CDR2: MNHNY and SVGAGI (reference sequence). V was clipped by 6 bases and J by 4 bases; unmatched bases: 3. The CDR3 reads CASSLTGNQPQHF. The CDR3 DNA is TGTGCCAGCAGCCTGACAGGGAATCAGCCCCAGCATTTT.

The genes are TRBV7-2 and TRBJ1-5; 10 positions match TRBD1. Trimming at V came to 5 bases and at J to 2 bases, leaving 12 bases not matched to a gene. Germline values: CDR1 SGHTA, CDR2 FQGNSA. The CDR3 loop spans 18 amino acids. CDR3 bases: TGTGCCAGCAGCCTAGGGACAGGGGCAGGGAACGGCAATCAGCCCCAGCATTTT. This gives the protein CASSLGTGAGNGNQPQHF. Together with reference TRBV7-2 and TRBJ1-5, the CDR3 gives the full variable domain: GAGVSQSPSNKVTEKGKDVELRCDPISGHTALYWYRQSLGQGLEFLIYFQGNSAPDKSGLPSDRFSAERTGGSVSTLTIQRTQQEDSAVYLCASSLGTGAGNGNQPQHFGDGTRLSIL.

The rearrangement joins TRBV11-3 to TRBJ2-1; D perhaps matches TRBD2 (5 bases). The germline V gene encodes CDR1 SGHNT and CDR2 YENEEA. The CDR3 spans 14 residues. V lost 1 base and J lost 7, with 11 bases in between. CDR3 DNA sequence: TGTGCCAGCAGCTTAGGGGGTCGGGGAAATGAGCAGTTCTTC. It is translated as CASSLGGRGNEQFF. Combining the CDR3 with reference TRBV11-3 and TRBJ2-1 gives the whole variable domain EAGVVQSPRYKIIEKKQPVAFWCNPISGHNTLYWYLQNLGQGPELLIRYENEEAVDDSQLPKDRFSAERLKGVDSTLKIQPAELGDSAVYLCASSLGGRGNEQFFGPGTRLTVL.

The chain recombines TRBV6-6 with TRBJ2-7; D might be TRBD1 (6 bases). V lost 6 bases to trimming and J lost 2 bases, with 14 bases between them. The CDR3 spans 14 residues. Looked up from germline, CDR1 is MNHNY and CDR2 is SVGAGI (reference sequence). The CDR3 protein is CASSFGTLTYEQYF. The DNA of the CDR3 is TGTGCCAGCAGCTTCGGGACACTAACCTACGAGCAGTACTTC.

The V and J genes are TRBV25-1 and TRBJ2-7; TRBD1 is a possible D gene (6 bases). The germline V gene has CDR1 MGHDK and CDR2 SYGVNS. V was cut by 6 bases and J by 9 bases, with 21 bases left in between. CDR3 length: 14 residues. The CDR3 sequence: CASRAGTNGGGQYF. Written as DNA, the CDR3 is TGTGCCAGCAGAGCCGGGACCAATGGGGGCGGGCAGTACTTC.